The rows below give T cell receptor beta chains drawn from one sample of a study of T cells in Graves' hyperthyroidism and ophthalmopathy. TCRdb reprocessed the multiplex PCR reads with MiXCR, giving one entry per CDR3 protein. Of hundreds of thousands of distinct CDR3 sequences listed, roughly 15% were seen once; the top ten hold around 30%. Sequenced: blood. The receptors here all came from a woman in her late teens or twenties with Graves' ophthalmopathy. CDR3s include the opening cysteine and the closing phenylalanine or tryptophan. The order of the fields is clone size, J gene, V gene, D gene, CDR3 DNA, CDR3 protein. D genes are given only for firm matches. Clone size, where shown, is once, few, many, or a class for clones that have expanded.

abundance: many; j_gene: TRBJ1-5; v_gene: TRBV28; d_gene: -; CDR3nt: TGTGCCAGCAGTTTTGATAGCAATCAGCCCCAGCATTTT; CDR3aa: CASSFDSNQPQHF
abundance: many; j_gene: TRBJ1-1; v_gene: TRBV7-2; d_gene: -; CDR3nt: TGTGCCAGCAGTAACAGGGTCCCAGGAACTGAAGCTTTCTTT; CDR3aa: CASSNRVPGTEAFF
abundance: many; j_gene: TRBJ2-2; v_gene: TRBV10-2; d_gene: -; CDR3nt: TGCGCCAGCAGCGAGATTACCGCGGGGACCGGGGAGCTGTTTTTT; CDR3aa: CASSEITAGTGELFF
abundance: many; j_gene: TRBJ2-7; v_gene: TRBV19; d_gene: TRBD1; CDR3nt: TGTGCCAGTAGCCTGACAGGGTACACCTACGAGCAGTACTTC; CDR3aa: CASSLTGYTYEQYF
abundance: many; j_gene: TRBJ1-1; v_gene: TRBV6-2/TRBV6-3; d_gene: -; CDR3nt: TGTGCCAGCAGTTACCCTCCGGGACACGAGAACACTGAAGCTTTCTTT; CDR3aa: CASSYPPGHENTEAFF
abundance: many; j_gene: TRBJ2-3; v_gene: TRBV28; d_gene: TRBD2; CDR3nt: TGTGCCAGCAGTTTAAATAGCGGGGGGCTTTCAGATACGCAGTATTTT; CDR3aa: CASSLNSGGLSDTQYF
abundance: many; j_gene: TRBJ2-1; v_gene: TRBV2; d_gene: -; CDR3nt: TGTGCCAGCAGTGAGCCCGAGCGGGCTAGGTGGTTCTTC; CDR3aa: CASSEPERARWFF
abundance: many; j_gene: TRBJ1-5; v_gene: TRBV15; d_gene: -; CDR3nt: TGTGCCACCAGCAGAGGGGCAGGGGATCAGCCCCAGCATTTT; CDR3aa: CATSRGAGDQPQHF
abundance: many; j_gene: TRBJ2-1; v_gene: TRBV9; d_gene: TRBD1; CDR3nt: TGTGCCAGCAGCGTAGAGGGGACAGCGGACAATGAGCAGTTCTTC; CDR3aa: CASSVEGTADNEQFF
abundance: many; j_gene: TRBJ1-3; v_gene: TRBV9; d_gene: TRBD1; CDR3nt: TGTGCCAGCAGCGGAGGGACAGTCTCTGGAAACACCATATATTTT; CDR3aa: CASSGGTVSGNTIYF
abundance: -; j_gene: TRBJ1-2; v_gene: TRBV7-9; d_gene: TRBD1; CDR3nt: TGTGCCAGCAGCCCAGAGGACAGGGGGCGCTTTGGCTACACCTTC; CDR3aa: CASSPEDRGRFGYTF
abundance: many; j_gene: TRBJ2-1; v_gene: TRBV5-6; d_gene: TRBD1; CDR3nt: TGTGCCAGCAGCTGGGGGACAGGGGCCTACAATGAGCAGTTCTTC; CDR3aa: CASSWGTGAYNEQFF
abundance: many; j_gene: TRBJ2-2; v_gene: TRBV12-3/TRBV12-4; d_gene: TRBD2; CDR3nt: TGTGCCAGCAGACTAAGGACTAGCGGTACCGGGGAGCTGTTTTTT; CDR3aa: CASRLRTSGTGELFF
abundance: many; j_gene: TRBJ1-1; v_gene: TRBV20-1; d_gene: -; CDR3nt: TGCAGTGCTAGAGTAAGGGCGCTTTGGACTGAAGCTTTCTTT; CDR3aa: CSARVRALWTEAFF
abundance: many; j_gene: TRBJ2-7; v_gene: TRBV7-2; d_gene: -; CDR3nt: TGTGCCAGCAGCCCTACAGGGTTCTACGAGCAGTACTTC; CDR3aa: CASSPTGFYEQYF
abundance: -; j_gene: TRBJ2-2; v_gene: TRBV28; d_gene: -; CDR3nt: TGTGCCAGCACGGAGAACACCGGGGAGCTGTTTTTT; CDR3aa: CASTENTGELFF
abundance: -; j_gene: TRBJ2-1; v_gene: TRBV7-3; d_gene: TRBD2; CDR3nt: TGTGCCAGCAGCTTAAGAGCGGGACCTTTGAATGAGCAGTTCTTC; CDR3aa: CASSLRAGPLNEQFF
abundance: many; j_gene: TRBJ2-3; v_gene: TRBV27; d_gene: -; CDR3nt: TGTGCCAGCAGTTTCCGCCAGGGGAAAGGTAGGACAGATACGCAGTATTTT; CDR3aa: CASSFRQGKGRTDTQYF
abundance: many; j_gene: TRBJ2-7; v_gene: TRBV7-9; d_gene: -; CDR3nt: TGTGCCAGCAGCTCGGGGACACCCTTGGCCTACGAGCAGTACTTC; CDR3aa: CASSSGTPLAYEQYF
abundance: many; j_gene: TRBJ1-1; v_gene: TRBV6-1; d_gene: -; CDR3nt: TGTGCCAGCAGTGGACAGAACACTGAAGCTTTCTTT; CDR3aa: CASSGQNTEAFF
abundance: many; j_gene: TRBJ1-1; v_gene: TRBV18; d_gene: -; CDR3nt: TGTGCCAGCTCACCGCGGGGAGGGAGCACTGAAGCTTTCTTT; CDR3aa: CASSPRGGSTEAFF
abundance: many; j_gene: TRBJ2-2; v_gene: TRBV20-1; d_gene: TRBD2; CDR3nt: TGCAGTGCTAGAGATGGCGGGGGGACCGGGGAGCTGTTTTTT; CDR3aa: CSARDGGGTGELFF
abundance: many; j_gene: TRBJ1-2; v_gene: TRBV6-1; d_gene: TRBD1; CDR3nt: TGTGCCAGCAGTGTGCAGGGGGCAGCCTATGGCTACACCTTC; CDR3aa: CASSVQGAAYGYTF
abundance: -; j_gene: TRBJ2-3; v_gene: TRBV19; d_gene: TRBD2; CDR3nt: TGTGCCAGCCATAGCGGGAGAACAGATACGCAGTATTTT; CDR3aa: CASHSGRTDTQYF
abundance: -; j_gene: TRBJ2-1; v_gene: TRBV7-2; d_gene: TRBD2; CDR3nt: TGTGCCAGCAGCACCATACGACTAGCGGGAGTTAGGAATGAGCAGTTCTTC; CDR3aa: CASSTIRLAGVRNEQFF
abundance: many; j_gene: TRBJ2-4; v_gene: TRBV28; d_gene: -; CDR3nt: TGTGCCAGCAGTGAAACAGGGCTAGCCAAAAACATTCAGTACTTC; CDR3aa: CASSETGLAKNIQYF
abundance: many; j_gene: TRBJ2-1; v_gene: TRBV24-1; d_gene: TRBD2; CDR3nt: TGTGCCACCAGTGACATAGCGGGGTACAATGAGCAGTTCTTC; CDR3aa: CATSDIAGYNEQFF
abundance: many; j_gene: TRBJ1-2; v_gene: TRBV19; d_gene: -; CDR3nt: TGTGCCAGTAGTATCATCGGGTCAGGATATGGCTACACCTTC; CDR3aa: CASSIIGSGYGYTF
abundance: -; j_gene: TRBJ2-2; v_gene: TRBV6-5; d_gene: TRBD2; CDR3nt: TGTGCCAGCAGTTACTCCTCCTACAGGACTAGCGGGAGAAAGGCCGGGGAGCTGTTTTTT; CDR3aa: CASSYSSYRTSGRKAGELFF
abundance: many; j_gene: TRBJ2-1; v_gene: TRBV6-2/TRBV6-3; d_gene: -; CDR3nt: TGTGCCAGCAGTTACATAGGGAATGAGCAGTTCTTC; CDR3aa: CASSYIGNEQFF
abundance: many; j_gene: TRBJ2-5; v_gene: TRBV5-1; d_gene: TRBD1; CDR3nt: TGCGCCAGCAGCTTGGGGGGACAGGCCGAGACCCAGTACTTC; CDR3aa: CASSLGGQAETQYF
abundance: many; j_gene: TRBJ2-2; v_gene: TRBV6-5; d_gene: -; CDR3nt: TGTGCCAGCAGTTACTCGAGGGGGAGATTAAACACCGGGGAGCTGTTTTTT; CDR3aa: CASSYSRGRLNTGELFF
abundance: many; j_gene: TRBJ1-2; v_gene: TRBV27; d_gene: -; CDR3nt: TGTGCCAGCAGTCTCCTACAGGGACCTAACTATGGCTACACCTTC; CDR3aa: CASSLLQGPNYGYTF
abundance: many; j_gene: TRBJ2-7; v_gene: TRBV2; d_gene: TRBD2; CDR3nt: TGTGCCAGCAGTGAACTGACTAGCGGGAGCTGGGAGCAGTACTTC; CDR3aa: CASSELTSGSWEQYF
abundance: many; j_gene: TRBJ2-3; v_gene: TRBV5-5; d_gene: -; CDR3nt: TGTGCCAGCAGCCCAGGACCGGTCAGCACAGATACGCAGTATTTT; CDR3aa: CASSPGPVSTDTQYF
abundance: -; j_gene: TRBJ1-1; v_gene: TRBV9; d_gene: TRBD1; CDR3nt: TGTGCCAGCAGTCGCCCGGGACAGGAAATTTCAGCTTTCTTT; CDR3aa: CASSRPGQEISAFF
abundance: many; j_gene: TRBJ2-3; v_gene: TRBV7-2; d_gene: TRBD2; CDR3nt: TGTGCCAGCAGCCCCCTAGCGGCGTACGATACGCAGTATTTT; CDR3aa: CASSPLAAYDTQYF
abundance: -; j_gene: TRBJ2-5; v_gene: TRBV15; d_gene: -; CDR3nt: TGTGCCACCAGCAGCCCCACGACATGGGTACGACAAGAGACCCAGTACTTC; CDR3aa: CATSSPTTWVRQETQYF
abundance: many; j_gene: TRBJ2-5; v_gene: TRBV5-6; d_gene: -; CDR3nt: TGTGCCAGCAGCTTGGGTGCCGGAGGGGAGACCCAGTACTTC; CDR3aa: CASSLGAGGETQYF
abundance: many; j_gene: TRBJ1-1; v_gene: TRBV27; d_gene: TRBD1; CDR3nt: TGTGCCAGCAGTTCATCTCACAGGGGGATGAACACTGAAGCTTTCTTT; CDR3aa: CASSSSHRGMNTEAFF
abundance: -; j_gene: TRBJ2-3; v_gene: TRBV19; d_gene: -; CDR3nt: TGTGCCAGTAGTATGGGGCGGACTAGCACAGATACGCAGTATTTT; CDR3aa: CASSMGRTSTDTQYF
abundance: many; j_gene: TRBJ2-5; v_gene: TRBV20-1; d_gene: -; CDR3nt: TGCAGTGCTTCGCCACTGGGGAAAATCCAAGAGACCCAGTACTTC; CDR3aa: CSASPLGKIQETQYF
abundance: many; j_gene: TRBJ2-7; v_gene: TRBV5-1; d_gene: -; CDR3nt: TGCGCCAGCAGCCCCGGGACACACACCTACGAGCAGTACTTC; CDR3aa: CASSPGTHTYEQYF
abundance: many; j_gene: TRBJ2-1; v_gene: TRBV7-2; d_gene: -; CDR3nt: TGTGCCAGCAGCTTAAGGGTGACTAACAATGAGCAGTTCTTC; CDR3aa: CASSLRVTNNEQFF
abundance: many; j_gene: TRBJ1-2; v_gene: TRBV20-1; d_gene: -; CDR3nt: TGCAGTGCTCGTGCCAATAGAGGGTCGGGGGAAGGCTACACCTTC; CDR3aa: CSARANRGSGEGYTF
abundance: -; j_gene: TRBJ2-1; v_gene: TRBV7-2; d_gene: -; CDR3nt: TGTGCCAGCAGCTTAGGGGGGGTTTACAATGGGCAGTTCTTC; CDR3aa: CASSLGGVYNGQFF
abundance: many; j_gene: TRBJ1-1; v_gene: TRBV7-9; d_gene: -; CDR3nt: TGTGCCAGCAGCGTCCGGGACACTGAAGCTTTCTTT; CDR3aa: CASSVRDTEAFF
abundance: many; j_gene: TRBJ2-1; v_gene: TRBV7-2; d_gene: TRBD2; CDR3nt: TGTGCCAGCAGCTCGTACGCGGGAGGATACAATGAGCAGTTCTTC; CDR3aa: CASSSYAGGYNEQFF
abundance: many; j_gene: TRBJ2-3; v_gene: TRBV20-1; d_gene: TRBD1; CDR3nt: TGCGCGGGACAGGGGGGAACAGATACGCAGTATTTT; CDR3aa: CAGQGGTDTQYF
abundance: many; j_gene: TRBJ2-3; v_gene: TRBV28; d_gene: TRBD2; CDR3nt: TGTGCCAGCAGTTTATCTGGGACTATCACAGATACGCAGTATTTT; CDR3aa: CASSLSGTITDTQYF
abundance: many; j_gene: TRBJ1-1; v_gene: TRBV7-9; d_gene: -; CDR3nt: TGTGCCAGCAGCTTGGGACAAATGGGGGCGAACACTGAAGCTTTCTTT; CDR3aa: CASSLGQMGANTEAFF
abundance: many; j_gene: TRBJ2-3; v_gene: TRBV27; d_gene: -; CDR3nt: TGTGCCAGCAGTTTTTTTCCAGGGGGGGAAGATACGCAGTATTTT; CDR3aa: CASSFFPGGEDTQYF
abundance: many; j_gene: TRBJ1-5; v_gene: TRBV6-6; d_gene: -; CDR3nt: TGTGCCAGCAGTTACTCATGGGGGGGCGATCAGCCCCAGCATTTT; CDR3aa: CASSYSWGGDQPQHF
abundance: many; j_gene: TRBJ1-5; v_gene: TRBV4-1; d_gene: -; CDR3nt: TGCGCCAGCAGCCGAGAACAGGGTTCGGGTCAGCCCCAGCATTTT; CDR3aa: CASSREQGSGQPQHF